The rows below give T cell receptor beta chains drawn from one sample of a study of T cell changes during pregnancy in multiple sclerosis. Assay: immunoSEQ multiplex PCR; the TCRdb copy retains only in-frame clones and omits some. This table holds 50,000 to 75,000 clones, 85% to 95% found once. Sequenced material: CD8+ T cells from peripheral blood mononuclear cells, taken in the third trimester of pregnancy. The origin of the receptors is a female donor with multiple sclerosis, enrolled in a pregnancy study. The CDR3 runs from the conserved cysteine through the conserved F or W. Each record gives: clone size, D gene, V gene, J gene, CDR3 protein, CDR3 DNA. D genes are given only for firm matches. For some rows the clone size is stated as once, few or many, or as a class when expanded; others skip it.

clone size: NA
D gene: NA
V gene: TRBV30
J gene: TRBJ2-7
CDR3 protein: CAWSGGTSSYEQYF
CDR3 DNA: TGTGCCTGGAGTGGCGGTACAAGCTCCTACGAGCAGTACTTC

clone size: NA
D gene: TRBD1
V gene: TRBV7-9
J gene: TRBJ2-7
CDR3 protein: CASSADRAEQYF
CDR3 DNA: TGTGCCAGCAGCGCCGACAGGGCCGAGCAGTACTTC

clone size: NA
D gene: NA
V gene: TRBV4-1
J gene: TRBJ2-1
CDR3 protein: CASSQPVKSSYNEQFF
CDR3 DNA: TGCGCCAGCAGCCAACCCGTCAAGAGCTCCTACAATGAGCAGTTCTTC

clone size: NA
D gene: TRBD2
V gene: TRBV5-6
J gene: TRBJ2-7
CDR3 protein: CASSLGLATHEQYF
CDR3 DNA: TGTGCCAGCAGCTTGGGACTAGCTACCCACGAGCAGTACTTC

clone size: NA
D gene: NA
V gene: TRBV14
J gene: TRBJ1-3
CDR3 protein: CASSQVLGEVSGNTIYF
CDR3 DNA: TGTGCCAGCAGCCAAGTTCTAGGGGAGGTTTCTGGAAACACCATATATTTT

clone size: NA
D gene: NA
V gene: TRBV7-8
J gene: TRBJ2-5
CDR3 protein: CASSLRRAQETQYF
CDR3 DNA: TGTGCCAGCAGCTTACGCAGGGCGCAAGAGACCCAGTACTTC

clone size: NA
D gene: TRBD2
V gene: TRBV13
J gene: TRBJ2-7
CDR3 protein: CASSGAGGHNEQYF
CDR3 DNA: TGTGCCAGCAGCGGAGCGGGGGGGCATAACGAGCAGTACTTC

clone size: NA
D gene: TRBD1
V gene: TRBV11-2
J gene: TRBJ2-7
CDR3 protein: CASSLGTGSYEQYF
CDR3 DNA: TGTGCCAGCAGCTTAGGGACAGGTTCCTACGAGCAGTACTTC

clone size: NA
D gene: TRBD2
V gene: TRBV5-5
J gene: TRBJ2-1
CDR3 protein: CASSLIAGGLSSYNEQFF
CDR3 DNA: TGTGCCAGCAGCTTGATAGCGGGAGGACTTAGCTCCTACAATGAGCAGTTCTTC

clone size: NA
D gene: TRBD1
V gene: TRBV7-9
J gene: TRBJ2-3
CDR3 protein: CASAGRGQGTDTQYF
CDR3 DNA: TGTGCCAGCGCTGGTCGTGGACAGGGCACAGATACGCAGTATTTT

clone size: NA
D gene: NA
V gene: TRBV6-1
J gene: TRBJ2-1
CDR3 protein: CASSDRDSTPAYNEQFF
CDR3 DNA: TGTGCCAGCAGTGACAGGGACTCCACCCCGGCATACAATGAGCAGTTCTTC

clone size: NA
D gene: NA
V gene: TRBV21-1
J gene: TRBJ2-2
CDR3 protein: CASSTETQQNTGELFF
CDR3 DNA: TGTGCCAGCAGTACAGAGACCCAGCAGAACACCGGGGAGCTGTTTTTT

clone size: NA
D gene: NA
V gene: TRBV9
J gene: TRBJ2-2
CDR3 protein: CASSPPEGAGELFF
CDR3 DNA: TGTGCCAGCTCTCCCCCCGAAGGGGCCGGGGAGCTGTTTTTT

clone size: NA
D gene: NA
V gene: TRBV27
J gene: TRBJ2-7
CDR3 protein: CASSLAGGNEQYF
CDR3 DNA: TGTGCCAGCAGTTTAGCAGGAGGGAACGAGCAGTACTTC

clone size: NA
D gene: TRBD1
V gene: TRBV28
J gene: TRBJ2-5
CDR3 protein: CASLNPWTGGQETQYF
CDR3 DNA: TGTGCCAGCCTTAACCCCTGGACAGGGGGGCAAGAGACCCAGTACTTC

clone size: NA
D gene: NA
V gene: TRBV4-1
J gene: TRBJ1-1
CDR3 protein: CASSQDENLNTEAFF
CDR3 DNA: TGCGCCAGCAGCCAAGATGAGAATTTGAACACTGAAGCTTTCTTT

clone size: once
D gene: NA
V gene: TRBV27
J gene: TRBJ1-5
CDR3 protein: CASSLRGYNQPQHF
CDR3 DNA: TGTGCCAGCAGTTTGAGAGGGTACAATCAGCCCCAGCATTTT

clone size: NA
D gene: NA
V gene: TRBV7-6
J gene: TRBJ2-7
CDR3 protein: CASSLTGAYEQYF
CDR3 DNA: TGTGCCAGCAGCTTAACGGGAGCCTACGAGCAGTACTTC

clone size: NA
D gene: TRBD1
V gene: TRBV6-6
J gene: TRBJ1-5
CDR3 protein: CASQTGVQPQHF
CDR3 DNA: TGTGCCAGCCAGACAGGGGTGCAGCCCCAGCATTTT

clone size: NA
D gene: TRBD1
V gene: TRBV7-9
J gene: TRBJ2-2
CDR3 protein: CASSARTGANTGELFF
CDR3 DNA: TGTGCCAGCAGCGCCCGGACAGGAGCGAACACCGGGGAGCTGTTTTTT

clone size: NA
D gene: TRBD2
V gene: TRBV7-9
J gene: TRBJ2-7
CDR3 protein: CASSLVGGRDSYEQYF
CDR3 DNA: TGTGCCAGCAGCTTAGTCGGCGGGAGGGACTCCTACGAGCAGTACTTC

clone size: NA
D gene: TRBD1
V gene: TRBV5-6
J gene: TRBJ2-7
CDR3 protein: CASSSLGTGTYEQYF
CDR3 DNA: TGTGCCAGCAGCTCCCTTGGGACAGGAACCTACGAGCAGTACTTC

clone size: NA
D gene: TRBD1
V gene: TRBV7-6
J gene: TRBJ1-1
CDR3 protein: CASSPRGATGPTEAFF
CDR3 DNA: TGTGCCAGCAGCCCGCGAGGGGCGACAGGGCCCACTGAAGCTTTCTTT

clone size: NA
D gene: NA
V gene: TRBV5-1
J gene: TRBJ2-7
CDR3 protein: CASSLAGQPEQYF
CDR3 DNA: TGCGCCAGCAGCTTGGCGGGACAACCCGAGCAGTACTTC

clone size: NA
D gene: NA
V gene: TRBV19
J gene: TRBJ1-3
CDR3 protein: CASSVYSGNTIYF
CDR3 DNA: TGTGCCAGTTCCGTCTACTCTGGAAACACCATATATTTT

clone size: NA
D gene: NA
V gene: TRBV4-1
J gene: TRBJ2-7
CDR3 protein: CASSPPGKTAAEYF
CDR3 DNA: TGCGCCAGCAGCCCCCCCGGAAAAACGGCTGCGGAGTACTTC

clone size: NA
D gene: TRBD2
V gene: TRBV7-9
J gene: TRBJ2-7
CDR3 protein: CASSDSSSGGNLYEQYF
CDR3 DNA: TGTGCCAGCAGCGACTCGTCCTCGGGAGGGAATCTATACGAGCAGTACTTC

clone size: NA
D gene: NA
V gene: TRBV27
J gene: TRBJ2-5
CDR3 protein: CASSFGVFETQYF
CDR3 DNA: TGTGCCAGCAGTTTTGGAGTGTTTGAGACCCAGTACTTC

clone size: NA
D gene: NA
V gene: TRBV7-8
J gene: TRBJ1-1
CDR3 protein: CASSHAWGGAGTEAFF
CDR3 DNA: TGTGCCAGCAGCCATGCCTGGGGGGGGGCTGGAACTGAAGCTTTCTTT

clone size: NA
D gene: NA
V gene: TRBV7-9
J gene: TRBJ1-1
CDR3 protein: CASSLIGATTEAFF
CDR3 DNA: TGTGCCAGCAGCTTAATAGGGGCGACCACTGAAGCTTTCTTT

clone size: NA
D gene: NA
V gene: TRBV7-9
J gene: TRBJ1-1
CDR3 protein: CASSGRTVTNTEAFF
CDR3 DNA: TGTGCCAGCAGCGGACGGACAGTTACGAACACTGAAGCTTTCTTT

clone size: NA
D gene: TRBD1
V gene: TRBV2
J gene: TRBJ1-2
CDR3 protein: CASSPQGGGYGYTF
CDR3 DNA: TGTGCCAGCAGCCCCCAGGGGGGAGGTTATGGCTACACCTTC

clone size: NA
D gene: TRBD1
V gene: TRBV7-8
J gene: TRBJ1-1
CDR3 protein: CASSDRTGKNTEAFF
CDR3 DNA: TGTGCCAGCAGCGACCGGACAGGGAAGAACACTGAAGCTTTCTTT

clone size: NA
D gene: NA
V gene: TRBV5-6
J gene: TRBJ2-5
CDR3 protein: CASSFGGETQYF
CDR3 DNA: TGTGCCAGCAGCTTCGGGGGAGAGACCCAGTACTTC

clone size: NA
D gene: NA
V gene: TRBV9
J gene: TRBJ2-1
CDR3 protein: CASSMAGYNEQFF
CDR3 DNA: TGTGCCAGCAGCATGGCAGGGTACAATGAGCAGTTCTTC

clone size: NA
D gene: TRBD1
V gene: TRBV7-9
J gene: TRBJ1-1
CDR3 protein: CASSPPRGRDEAFF
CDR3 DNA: TGTGCCAGCAGCCCCCCGAGGGGGCGTGATGAAGCTTTCTTT

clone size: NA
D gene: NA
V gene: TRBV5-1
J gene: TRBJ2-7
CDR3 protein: CASSLASGNIYEQYF
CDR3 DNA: TGCGCCAGCAGCTTGGCCTCAGGGAATATCTACGAGCAGTACTTC

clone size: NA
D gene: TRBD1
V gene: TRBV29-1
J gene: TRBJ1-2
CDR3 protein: CSAPTGVNYGYTF
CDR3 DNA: TGCAGCGCCCCGACAGGGGTCAACTATGGCTACACCTTC

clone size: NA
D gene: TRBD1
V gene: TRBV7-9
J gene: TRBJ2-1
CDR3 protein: CASRETGDNEQFF
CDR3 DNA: TGTGCCAGCAGGGAGACAGGGGACAATGAGCAGTTCTTC

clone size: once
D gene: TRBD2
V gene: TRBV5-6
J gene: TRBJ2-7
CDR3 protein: CASSLVGTSGIVAF
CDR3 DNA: TGTGCCAGCAGCTTGGTCGGGACTAGCGGGATCGTCGCCTTC

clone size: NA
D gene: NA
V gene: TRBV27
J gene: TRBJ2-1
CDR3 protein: CASSLVASVYNEQFF
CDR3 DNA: TGTGCCAGCAGTTTAGTGGCTAGCGTATACAATGAGCAGTTCTTC

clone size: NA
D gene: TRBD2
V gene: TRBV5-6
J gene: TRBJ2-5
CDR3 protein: CASSSTSGMETQYF
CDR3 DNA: TGTGCCAGCAGCTCGACTAGCGGGATGGAGACCCAGTACTTC

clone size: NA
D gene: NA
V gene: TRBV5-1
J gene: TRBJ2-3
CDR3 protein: CASSSGTLASTDTQYF
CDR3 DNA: TGCGCCAGCAGCTCCGGGACTCTTGCTAGCACAGATACGCAGTATTTT

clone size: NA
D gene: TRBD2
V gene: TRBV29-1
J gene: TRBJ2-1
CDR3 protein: CSVVGGGLLNEQFF
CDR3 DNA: TGCAGCGTTGTGGGGGGAGGGCTACTAAATGAGCAGTTCTTC

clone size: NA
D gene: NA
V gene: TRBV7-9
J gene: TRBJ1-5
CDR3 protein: CASSLDSSNQPQHF
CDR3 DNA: TGTGCCAGCAGCTTGGACTCTAGCAATCAGCCCCAGCATTTT

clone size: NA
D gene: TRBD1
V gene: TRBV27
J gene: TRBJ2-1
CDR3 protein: CASSLLAIGGQGNEQFF
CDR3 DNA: TGTGCCAGCAGTTTATTGGCTATTGGGGGACAGGGCAATGAGCAGTTCTTC

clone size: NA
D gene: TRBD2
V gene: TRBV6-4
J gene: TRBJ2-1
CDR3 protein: CASSVSSGSGSYNEQFF
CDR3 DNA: TGTGCCAGCAGTGTTTCAAGCGGGAGTGGATCCTACAATGAGCAGTTCTTC

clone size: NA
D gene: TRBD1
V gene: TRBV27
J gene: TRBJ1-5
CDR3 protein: CASSIHRGSNQPQHF
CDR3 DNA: TGTGCCAGCAGTATTCACAGGGGAAGCAATCAGCCCCAGCATTTT

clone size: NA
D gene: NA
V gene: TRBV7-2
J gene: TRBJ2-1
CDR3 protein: CASSLGPYEGNEQFF
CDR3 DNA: TGTGCCAGCAGCTTAGGACCATATGAGGGCAATGAGCAGTTCTTC

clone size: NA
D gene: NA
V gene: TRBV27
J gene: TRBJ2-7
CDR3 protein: CASSLQVGYEQYF
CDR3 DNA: TGTGCCAGCAGTTTGCAGGTTGGGTACGAGCAGTACTTC

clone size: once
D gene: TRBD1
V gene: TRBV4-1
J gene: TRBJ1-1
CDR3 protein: CASSLGTGDTEAFF
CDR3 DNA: TGCGCCAGCAGCTTAGGGACAGGGGACACTGAAGCTTTCTTT

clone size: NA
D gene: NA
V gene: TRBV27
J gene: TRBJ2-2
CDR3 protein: CASSGLQGMITGELFF
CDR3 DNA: TGTGCCAGCAGTGGTTTACAGGGAATGATCACCGGGGAGCTGTTTTTT

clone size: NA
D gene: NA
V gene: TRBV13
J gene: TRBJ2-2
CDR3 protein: CAAPTTDTGELFF
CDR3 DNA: TGTGCGGCCCCGACGACTGACACCGGGGAGCTGTTTTTT

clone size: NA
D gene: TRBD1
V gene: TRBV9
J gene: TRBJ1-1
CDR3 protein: CASSASRQGGSGTEAFF
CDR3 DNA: TGTGCCAGCAGCGCCTCCCGACAGGGGGGAAGTGGCACTGAAGCTTTCTTT

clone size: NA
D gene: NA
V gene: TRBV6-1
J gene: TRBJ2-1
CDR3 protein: CASSEAEGGGYNEQFF
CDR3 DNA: TGTGCCAGCAGTGAAGCGGAAGGGGGGGGCTACAATGAGCAGTTCTTC

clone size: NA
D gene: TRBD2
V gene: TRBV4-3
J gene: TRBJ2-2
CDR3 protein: CASSQDLTSGRAGGELFF
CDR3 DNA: TGCGCCAGCAGCCAAGATCTCACCAGCGGGAGGGCGGGCGGGGAGCTGTTTTTT

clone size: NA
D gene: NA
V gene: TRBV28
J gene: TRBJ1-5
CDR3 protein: CASSPSQPQHF
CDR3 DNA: TGTGCCAGCAGTCCTAGTCAGCCCCAGCATTTT

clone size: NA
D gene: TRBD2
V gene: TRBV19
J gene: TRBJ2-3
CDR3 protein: CASRSLAGTDTQYF
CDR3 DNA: TGTGCCAGTAGGTCTCTAGCGGGCACAGATACGCAGTATTTT

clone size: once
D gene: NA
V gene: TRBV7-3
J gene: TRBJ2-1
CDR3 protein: CASSPSGGNEQFF
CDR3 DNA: TGTGCCAGCAGCCCTTCAGGGGGGAATGAGCAGTTCTTC